What follows are 5 T cell receptor beta chains derived from one specimen sequenced in a study of T cell responses to AZD1222 COVID-19 vaccine. Repertoires were generated with immunoSEQ multiplex PCR, while TCRdb's copy carries only in-frame clones and drops some. The table has approximately 120,000 clones, 75% to 95% seen once. This specimen consisted of peripheral blood, obtained on day 0 of AZD1222 vaccination. The source is an adult in good health.

V gene TRBV9 combines with J gene TRBJ1-1, with D possibly TRBD1 on 5 matching bases. Trimming took 2 bases from V and 1 from J, leaving 15 bases between them. Germline CDR1 reads SGDLS; CDR2 reads YYNGEE. This CDR3 has 16 residues. Written as DNA, the CDR3 is TGTGCCAGCAGCGTCGGACACGTTTTTTCGAACACTGAAGCTTTCTTT. It is translated as CASSVGHVFSNTEAFF.

This sequence joins TRBV7-9 and TRBJ2-1, with 11 positions matching TRBD2. V shed 1 base, J shed 9 bases, and the junction held 8 bases outside the gene matches. The CDR3 covers 16 residues. The germline gives CDR1 SEHNR, CDR2 FQNEAQ (reference sequence). The CDR3 nucleotides read TGTGCCAGCAGCTTAGGAGGTCTAGCGGGAGGTGGTGAGCAGTTCTTC. It specifies CASSLGGLAGGGEQFF.

V and J are TRBV11-2 and TRBJ1-6, with D uncertain. V lost 5 bases and J 4 bases, leaving 12 bases between the germline ends. CDR1 is SGHAT and CDR2 is FQNNGV in the germline V gene. This CDR3 is 15 amino acids long. The DNA of the CDR3 is TGTGCCAGCAGCCCCGGGCCGGGATATAATTCACCCCTCCACTTT. Its translation: CASSPGPGYNSPLHF.

This clone is judged medium-sized. The chain is built from TRBV5-5 and TRBJ1-2, with unresolved D. The CDR3 is made up of 13 amino acids. V shed 3 bases and J shed 4 bases, with 10 bases lying between them. Germline lookup yields CDR1 SGHKS and CDR2 YYEKEE (reference sequence). CDR3 residues: CASSSDGVYGYTF. In nucleotides, the CDR3 is TGTGCCAGCAGCTCCGACGGTGTCTATGGCTACACCTTC.

The chain recombines TRBV6-5 with TRBJ1-6; D is undetermined. The germline CDR1 and CDR2 sequences are MNHEY and SVGAGI. The CDR3 loop spans 13 amino acids. Trimming cost V 6 bases and J 7 bases, with 10 bases left between them. The CDR3 sequence: CASSQTDNSPLHF. CDR3 sequence (DNA): TGTGCCAGCAGCCAAACAGACAATTCACCCCTCCACTTT.